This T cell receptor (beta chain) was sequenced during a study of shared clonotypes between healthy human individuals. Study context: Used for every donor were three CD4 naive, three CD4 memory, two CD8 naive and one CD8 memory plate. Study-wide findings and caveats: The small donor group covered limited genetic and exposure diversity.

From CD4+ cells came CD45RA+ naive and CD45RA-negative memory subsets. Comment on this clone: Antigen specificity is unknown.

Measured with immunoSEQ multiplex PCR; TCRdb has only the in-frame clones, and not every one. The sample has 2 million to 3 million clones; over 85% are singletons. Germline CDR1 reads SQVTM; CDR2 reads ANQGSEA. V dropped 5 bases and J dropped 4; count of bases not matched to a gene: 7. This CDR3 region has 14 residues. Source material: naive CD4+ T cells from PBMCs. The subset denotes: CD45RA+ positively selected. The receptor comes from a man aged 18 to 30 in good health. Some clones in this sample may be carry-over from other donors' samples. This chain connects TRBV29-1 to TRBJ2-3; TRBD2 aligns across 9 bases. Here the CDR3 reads CSVLAGGPADTQYF. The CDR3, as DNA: TGCAGCGTTTTGGCGGGAGGGCCCGCAGATACGCAGTATTTT.